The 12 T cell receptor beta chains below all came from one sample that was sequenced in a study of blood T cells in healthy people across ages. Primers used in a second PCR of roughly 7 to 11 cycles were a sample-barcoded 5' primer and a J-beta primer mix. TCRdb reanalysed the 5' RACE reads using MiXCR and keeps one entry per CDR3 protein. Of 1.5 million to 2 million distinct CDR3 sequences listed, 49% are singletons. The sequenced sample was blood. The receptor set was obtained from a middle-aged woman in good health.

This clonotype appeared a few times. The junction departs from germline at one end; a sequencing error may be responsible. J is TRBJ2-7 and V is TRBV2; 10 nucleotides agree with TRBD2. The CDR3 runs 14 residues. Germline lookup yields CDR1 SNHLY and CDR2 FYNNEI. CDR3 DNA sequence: TGTGCCAGCACTGAACCCCTAGCGGGGGAACGGCAGTACTTC. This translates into CASTEPLAGERQYF.

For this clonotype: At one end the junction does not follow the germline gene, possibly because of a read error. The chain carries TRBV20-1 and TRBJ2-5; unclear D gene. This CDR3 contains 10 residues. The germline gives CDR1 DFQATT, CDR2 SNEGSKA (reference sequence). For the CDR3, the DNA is TGCAGGGCTAGTCGGGAGACCCAGTACTTC. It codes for CRASRETQYF.

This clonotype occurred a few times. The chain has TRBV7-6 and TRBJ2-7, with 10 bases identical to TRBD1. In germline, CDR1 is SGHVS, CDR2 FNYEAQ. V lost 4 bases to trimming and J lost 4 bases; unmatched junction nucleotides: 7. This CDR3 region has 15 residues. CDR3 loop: CASSSGQGTFYEQYF. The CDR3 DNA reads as TGTGCCAGCAGCTCGGGACAGGGGACTTTTTACGAGCAGTACTTC.

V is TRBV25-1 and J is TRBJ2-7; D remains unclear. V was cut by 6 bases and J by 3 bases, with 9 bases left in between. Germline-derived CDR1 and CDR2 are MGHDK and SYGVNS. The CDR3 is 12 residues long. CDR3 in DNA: TGTGCCAGCAGGGGCGTCCTCTACGAGCAGTACTTC. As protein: CASRGVLYEQYF.

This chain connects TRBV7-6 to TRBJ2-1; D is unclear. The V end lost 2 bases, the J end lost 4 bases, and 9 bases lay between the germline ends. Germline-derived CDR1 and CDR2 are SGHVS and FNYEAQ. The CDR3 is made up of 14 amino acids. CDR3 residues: CASSLKLEYNEQFF. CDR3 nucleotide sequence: TGTGCCAGCAGCTTAAAACTCGAATACAATGAGCAGTTCTTC.

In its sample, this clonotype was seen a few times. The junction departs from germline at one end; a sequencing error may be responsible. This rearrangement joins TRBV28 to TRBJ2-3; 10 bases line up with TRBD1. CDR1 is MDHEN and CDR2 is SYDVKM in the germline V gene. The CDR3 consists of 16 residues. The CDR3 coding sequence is TGTGCCAGCACTTTACACTCGGGACAGGGGTCGGATACGCAGTATTTT. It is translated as CASTLHSGQGSDTQYF.

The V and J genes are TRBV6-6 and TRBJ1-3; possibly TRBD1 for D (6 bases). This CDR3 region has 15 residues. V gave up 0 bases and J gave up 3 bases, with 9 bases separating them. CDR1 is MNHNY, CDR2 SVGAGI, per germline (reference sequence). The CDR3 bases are TGTGCCAGCAGTTACTCGGAGGGGGGTGGAAACACCATATATTTT. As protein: CASSYSEGGGNTIYF.

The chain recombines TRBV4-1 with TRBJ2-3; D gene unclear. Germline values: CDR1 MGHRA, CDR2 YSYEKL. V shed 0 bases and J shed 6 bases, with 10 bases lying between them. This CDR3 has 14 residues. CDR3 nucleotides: TGCGCCAGCAGCCAAGATGCCCCCTTTGATACGCAGTATTTT. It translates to CASSQDAPFDTQYF.

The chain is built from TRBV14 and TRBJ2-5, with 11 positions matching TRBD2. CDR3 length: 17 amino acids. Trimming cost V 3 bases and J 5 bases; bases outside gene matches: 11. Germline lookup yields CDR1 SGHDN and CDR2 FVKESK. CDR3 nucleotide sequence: TGTGCCAGCAGCCACCGCCTACTAGCGGGGGTCGGGGAGACCCAGTACTTC. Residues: CASSHRLLAGVGETQYF.

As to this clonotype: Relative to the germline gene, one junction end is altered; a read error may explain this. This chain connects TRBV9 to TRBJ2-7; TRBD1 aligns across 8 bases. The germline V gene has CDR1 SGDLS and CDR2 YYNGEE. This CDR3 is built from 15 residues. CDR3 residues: CTSSVEPGGIYEQYF. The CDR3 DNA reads TGTACCAGCAGCGTAGAGCCAGGGGGCATCTACGAGCAGTACTTC. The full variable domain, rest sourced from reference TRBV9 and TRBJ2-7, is DSGVTQTPKHLITATGQRVTLRCSPRSGDLSVYWYQQSLDQGLQFLIQYYNGEERAKGNILERFSAQQFPDLHSELNLSSLELGDSALYFCTSSVEPGGIYEQYFGPGTRLTVT.

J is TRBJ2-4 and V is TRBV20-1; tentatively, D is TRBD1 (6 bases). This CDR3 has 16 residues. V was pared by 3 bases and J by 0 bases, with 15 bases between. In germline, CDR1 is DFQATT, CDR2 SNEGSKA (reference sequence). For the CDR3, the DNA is TGCAGTGCTAGTCCTCCAGGGGCTATAGCCAAAAACATTCAGTACTTC. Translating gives CSASPPGAIAKNIQYF.

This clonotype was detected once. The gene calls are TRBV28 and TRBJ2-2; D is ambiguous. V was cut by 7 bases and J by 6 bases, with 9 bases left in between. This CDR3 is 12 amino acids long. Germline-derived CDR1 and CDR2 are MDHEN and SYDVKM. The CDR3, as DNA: TGTGCCAGCAAGGGTGTGGCCGGGGAGCTGTTTTTT. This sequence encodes CASKGVAGELFF.